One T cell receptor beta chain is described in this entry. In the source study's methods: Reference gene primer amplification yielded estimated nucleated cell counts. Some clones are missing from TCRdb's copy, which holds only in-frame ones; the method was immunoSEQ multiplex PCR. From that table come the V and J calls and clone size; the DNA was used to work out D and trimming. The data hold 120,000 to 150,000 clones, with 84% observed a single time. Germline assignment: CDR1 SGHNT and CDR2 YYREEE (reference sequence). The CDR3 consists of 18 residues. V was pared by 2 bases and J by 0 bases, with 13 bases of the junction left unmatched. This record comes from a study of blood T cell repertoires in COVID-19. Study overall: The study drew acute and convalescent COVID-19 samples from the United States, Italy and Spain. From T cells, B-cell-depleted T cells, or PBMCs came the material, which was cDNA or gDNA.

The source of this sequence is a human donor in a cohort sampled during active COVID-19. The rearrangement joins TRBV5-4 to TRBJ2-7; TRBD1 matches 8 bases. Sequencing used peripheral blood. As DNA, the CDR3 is TGTGCCAGCAGCTTTCAGGGGGCCAAGCAGGCTTACTCCTACGAGCAGTACTTC. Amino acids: CASSFQGAKQAYSYEQYF.